The 29 T cell receptor beta chains given below trace back to one sample, sequenced in a study of T cell responses to AZD1222 COVID-19 vaccine. The repertoire was sequenced with immunoSEQ multiplex PCR; TCRdb's copy has only in-frame clones and lacks some. Of approximately 150,000 clones in the sample, just under 95% were seen once. Sequencing used peripheral blood, obtained after recovery from COVID-19. The receptors originated from an adult who had recovered from COVID-19.

The sample holds one count of this clone. V and J are TRBV5-8 and TRBJ2-7; 13 nucleotides align to TRBD2. V gave up 3 bases and J gave up 0 bases; unmatched junction bases: 9. The germline gives CDR1 SGHTS, CDR2 YDEGEE. The CDR3 runs 18 residues. The CDR3 sequence is CASSSPGLAGIISYEQYF. The CDR3 DNA reads as TGTGCCAGCAGCTCACCGGGACTAGCGGGAATTATCTCCTACGAGCAGTACTTC.

The chain is built from TRBV6-5 and TRBJ2-7; 8 bases agree with TRBD2. The trim removed 6 bases at V and 4 bases at J, leaving 8 bases unmatched. Per the germline V gene, CDR1 is MNHEY and CDR2 is SVGAGI. The CDR3 has 14 residues. Here the CDR3 reads CASRAGGPPYEQYF. In DNA form, the CDR3 reads TGTGCCAGCAGGGCGGGAGGCCCCCCTTACGAGCAGTACTTC.

The V and J genes are TRBV9 and TRBJ1-6, with D possibly matching TRBD1 (5 bases). The CDR3 runs 14 residues. Trimming removed 0 bases from V and 5 bases from J, with 6 bases in between. Germline V lookup: CDR1 SGDLS, CDR2 YYNGEE. CDR3 sequence reads: CASSVAQDNSPLHF. CDR3 sequence (DNA): TGTGCCAGCAGCGTAGCACAGGATAATTCACCCCTCCACTTT.

This clone has only one observation. This rearrangement joins TRBV28 to TRBJ2-3; 10 nucleotides line up with TRBD2. The J segment lost 6 bases and the V segment lost 5 bases, leaving 14 bases of the junction unmatched. Germline V CDR1 and CDR2: MDHEN, SYDVKM. CDR3 length equals 17 residues. The CDR3 is CASSPGEASGSRDTQYF. The CDR3, as DNA: TGTGCCAGCAGTCCAGGGGAGGCTAGCGGGAGTAGGGATACGCAGTATTTT.

The V gene is TRBV7-3, the J gene TRBJ2-3, with D unclear. The germline CDR1 and CDR2 sequences are SGHTA and FQGTGA. Trimming cost V 5 bases and J 2 bases, with 8 bases left between them. The CDR3 totals 13 residues. CDR3 in DNA: TGTGCCAGCAGCCCCCGTCTCACAGATACGCAGTATTTT. Protein: CASSPRLTDTQYF.

The chain links TRBV4-1 to TRBJ2-2; no reliable D call. The germline V gene encodes CDR1 MGHRA and CDR2 YSYEKL. The CDR3 spans 14 residues. The V end was cut by 3 bases, the J end by 1 base, with 6 bases between. CDR3 nucleotides: TGCGCCAGCAGCCATGGGCAGAACACCGGGGAGCTGTTTTTT. Encoded protein: CASSHGQNTGELFF.

This clone has a single count. The chain combines TRBV10-3 with TRBJ2-7; no reliable D call. The germline gives CDR1 ENHRY, CDR2 SYGVKD. V lost 5 bases to trimming and J lost 0 bases, with 11 bases between them. This CDR3 spans 14 amino acids. The CDR3 bases are TGTGCCATCAGTCCAACCGGTTTCTCCTACGAGCAGTACTTC. Translation gives CAISPTGFSYEQYF.

The chain uses TRBV6-1 and TRBJ1-2; D is undetermined. This CDR3 comprises 13 residues. The V and J ends lost 1 base and 8 bases respectively, with 11 bases between them. The germline V gene encodes CDR1 MNHNS and CDR2 SASEGT. In DNA form, the CDR3 reads TGTGCCAGCAGTGAAGTACGCAGCTGGGGCTACACCTTC. Protein: CASSEVRSWGYTF.

This chain joins TRBV29-1 and TRBJ2-1; 10 bases are shared with TRBD2. The CDR3 contains 16 residues. V trimming: 2 bases; J trimming: 7 bases; junction bases outside the gene matches: 11. Germline V gene sequence: CDR1 SQVTM, CDR2 ANQGSEA. This chain's CDR3 is CSVERGPSGRVNEQFF. CDR3 bases: TGCAGCGTTGAAAGAGGGCCTAGCGGGAGAGTAAATGAGCAGTTCTTC.

The genes are TRBV11-1 and TRBJ1-4; D not certain. V was cut by 7 bases and J by 7 bases, with 16 bases left in between. This CDR3 contains 14 residues. CDR1 is SGHAT and CDR2 is FQDESV in the germline V gene (reference sequence). CDR3 protein: CASKAPSGGEKLFF. The CDR3 region has the DNA TGTGCCAGCAAGGCGCCCTCGGGAGGTGAAAAACTGTTTTTT.

This clone has more than one count but fewer than ten. The chain employs TRBV28 and TRBJ2-7; 11 nucleotides agree with TRBD1. V dropped 5 bases and J dropped 2; count of bases not matched to a gene: 11. CDR3 length equals 17 residues. Germline assignment: CDR1 MDHEN and CDR2 SYDVKM. DNA of the CDR3: TGTGCCAGCAGTCCCCGGGACAGGGGGATTCGGGCCTACGAGCAGTACTTC. It is translated as CASSPRDRGIRAYEQYF.

V gene TRBV30 combines with J gene TRBJ2-3; tentatively, D is TRBD2 (5 bases). This CDR3 comprises 13 residues. CDR1 and CDR2 (germline): GTSNPN, SVGIG (reference sequence). V was pared by 2 bases and J by 4 bases, with 10 bases between. The CDR3 DNA sequence: TGTGCCTGGAGTAGACGGGAATCAGATACGCAGTATTTT. Translation: CAWSRRESDTQYF. The variable domain in full, completed from reference TRBV30 and TRBJ2-3, reads SQTIHQWPATLVQPVGSPLSLECTVEGTSNPNLYWYRQAAGRGLQLLFYSVGIGQISSEVPQNLSASRPQDRQFILSSKKLLLSDSGFYLCAWSRRESDTQYFGPGTRLTVL.

By its share, this clone is medium-sized. The V and J genes are TRBV4-2 and TRBJ2-7; D possibly corresponds to TRBD2 (6 bases). The CDR3 runs to 17 residues. Between the trimmed V and J ends, which lost 0 bases and 2 bases, there was a span of 17 bases. The germline gives CDR1 LGHNA, CDR2 YNFKEQ. DNA for the CDR3: TGTGCCAGCAGCCAAGAGGGCATGGGTAGCGGAACCTACGAGCAGTACTTC. Protein: CASSQEGMGSGTYEQYF.

The chain carries TRBV29-1 and TRBJ2-2, with TRBD1 matching 7 bases. Germline V gives CDR1 SQVTM, CDR2 ANQGSEA. The CDR3 extends over 17 amino acids. Germline trimming cut 0 bases from V and 0 bases from J; bases unmatched to any gene: 7. CDR3 sequence (DNA): TGCAGCGTTGAAGATCTGGGGACAGAACCGAACACCGGGGAGCTGTTTTTT. Residues: CSVEDLGTEPNTGELFF.

V gene TRBV28 combines with J gene TRBJ1-1, with D possibly matching TRBD1 (5 bases). CDR3 length equals 15 residues. Germline CDR1 reads MDHEN; CDR2 reads SYDVKM. V shed 3 bases and J shed 4 bases, with 15 bases lying between them. The CDR3 coding sequence is TGTGCCAGCAGTTTCCCTCGGGGGGGTCGCACTGAAGCTTTCTTT. Amino acid sequence: CASSFPRGGRTEAFF. The whole variable domain, filled in from reference TRBV28 and TRBJ1-1, reads DVKVTQSSRYLVKRTGEKVFLECVQDMDHENMFWYRQDPGLGLRLIYFSYDVKMKEKGDIPEGYSVSREKKERFSLILESASTNQTSMYLCASSFPRGGRTEAFFGQGTRLTVV.

Only one count was recorded for this clone. This chain joins TRBV29-1 and TRBJ2-7, with 9 bases aligning to TRBD2. V was pared by 6 bases and J by 0 bases, with 15 bases of the junction left unmatched. Germline V gene lookup returns CDR1 SQVTM and CDR2 ANQGSEA. The CDR3 is 17 residues long. The CDR3 here is CSVRGREGRGSSYEQYF. CDR3 coding DNA: TGCAGCGTGCGAGGGCGGGAGGGCCGTGGCAGCTCCTACGAGCAGTACTTC.

This clone showed up just a few times. V and J are TRBV5-6 and TRBJ1-2; TRBD1 is a possible D gene (5 bases). The CDR3 consists of 15 residues. V was pared by 3 bases and J by 5 bases, with 17 bases between. Germline V lookup: CDR1 SGHDT, CDR2 YYEEEE. As DNA, the CDR3 is TGTGCCAGCAGCTCGATCGTCCGGACAACTTATGGCTACACCTTC. Residues: CASSSIVRTTYGYTF.

The chain employs TRBV9 and TRBJ2-6, with a possible D match to TRBD2 (5 bases). The length of the CDR3 is 15 residues. The V gene's germline CDR1 is SGDLS and CDR2 YYNGEE. Trimming left V 6 bases short and J 0 bases short, with 10 bases between. The CDR3 loop is CASTKEVSGANVLTF. The CDR3 DNA sequence: TGTGCCAGCACCAAGGAGGTCTCTGGGGCCAACGTCCTGACTTTC.

The rearrangement joins TRBV6-5 to TRBJ1-1, with 11 bases matching TRBD1. The germline V gene has CDR1 MNHEY and CDR2 SVGAGI. The CDR3 has 14 amino acids. V gave up 6 bases and J gave up 5 bases; unmatched junction bases: 5. The CDR3, as DNA: TGTGCCAGCAGCGGACAGGGGGCGAGTACTGAAGCTTTCTTT. Its translation is CASSGQGASTEAFF.

This rearrangement joins TRBV21-1 to TRBJ2-1; no DNA check was done on the table's D call, TRBD2. TRBV21-1 is given as a pseudogene. The CDR3 totals 16 residues. In DNA form, the CDR3 reads TGTGCCAGCAGCAGAAGCGTTAGCGGTAACTACAATGAGCAGTTCTTC. Encoded protein: CASSRSVSGNYNEQFF.

The V call is TRBV29-1, the J call TRBJ2-7, with D uncertain. The V and J ends lost 4 bases and 2 bases respectively, with 9 bases between them. Germline loops: CDR1 SQVTM, CDR2 ANQGSEA. The length of the CDR3 is 12 residues. The CDR3 region is CSVGWGAYEQYF. DNA for the CDR3: TGCAGCGTTGGTTGGGGTGCCTACGAGCAGTACTTC.

The chain uses TRBV5-6 and TRBJ2-1; possible D gene TRBD2, 6 bases. The CDR3 loop spans 15 amino acids. The V gene's germline CDR1 is SGHDT and CDR2 YYEEEE. Trimming pared 2 bases from V and 2 bases from J, leaving 11 bases between. Written as DNA, the CDR3 is TGTGCCAGCAGCTTCGGGAGTATCACCTACAATGAGCAGTTCTTC. Translated: CASSFGSITYNEQFF.

The V call is TRBV30, the J call TRBJ2-2, with 11 bases fitting TRBD2. The CDR3 is 16 residues long. V dropped 0 bases and J dropped 5; count of bases not matched to a gene: 5. Germline values: CDR1 GTSNPN, CDR2 SVGIG (reference sequence). In DNA form, the CDR3 reads TGTGCCTGGAGTGTACGTAGCGGGAGGGGTACCGGGGAGCTGTTTTTT. Encoded protein: CAWSVRSGRGTGELFF. Together with reference TRBV30 and TRBJ2-2, the CDR3 gives the full variable domain: SQTIHQWPATLVQPVGSPLSLECTVEGTSNPNLYWYRQAAGRGLQLLFYSVGIGQISSEVPQNLSASRPQDRQFILSSKKLLLSDSGFYLCAWSVRSGRGTGELFFGEGSRLTVL.

The CDR3: CASSWTGGDTGELFF. Here the CDR3 DNA reads TGCGCCAGCAGCTGGACAGGGGGCGACACCGGGGAGCTGTTTTTT. The rearrangement uses TRBV4-1 and TRBJ2-2, with TRBD1 identical over 11 bases. The CDR3 covers 15 residues. V was clipped by 5 bases and J by 3 bases; unmatched bases: 2. Germline V lookup: CDR1 MGHRA, CDR2 YSYEKL.

The chain uses TRBV11-2 and TRBJ2-2; no clear D gene. CDR1 and CDR2 (germline): SGHAT, FQNNGV. CDR3 size: 13 residues. V lost 4 bases and J lost 6, with 9 bases in between. CDR3 nucleotide sequence: TGTGCCAGCAGCTCCTATTTCTCCGGGGAGCTGTTTTTT. As protein: CASSSYFSGELFF.

The genes are TRBV18 and TRBJ1-5; D call uncertain. Trimming took 6 bases from V and 0 from J, leaving 9 bases between them. The CDR3 runs to 14 residues. The germline gives CDR1 KGHSH, CDR2 LQKENI. The CDR3 bases are TGTGCCAGCTCGCCAAGACGTAGCAATCAGCCCCAGCATTTT. Encoded protein: CASSPRRSNQPQHF.

A single count supports this clone. The chain recombines TRBV20-1 with TRBJ1-1, with D unclear. There are 12 residues in the CDR3. With 3 bases removed from V and 3 bases from J, the gap between germline ends came to 8 bases. Per the germline V gene, CDR1 is DFQATT and CDR2 is SNEGSKA (reference sequence). CDR3 residues: CSASLGYTEAFF. The CDR3 DNA sequence: TGCAGTGCTAGTTTGGGCTACACTGAAGCTTTCTTT.

The chain uses TRBV2 and TRBJ2-4; 7 positions agree with TRBD1. The CDR3 is made up of 17 amino acids. Trimming cost V 6 bases and J 0 bases; bases outside gene matches: 11. The germline V gene has CDR1 SNHLY and CDR2 FYNNEI. CDR3 nucleotide sequence: TGTGCCAGCAGAGCGTTCTACAGGGGAGAAGCCAAAAACATTCAGTACTTC. Encoded protein: CASRAFYRGEAKNIQYF.

The chain joins TRBV30 to TRBJ1-1; a possible D gene is TRBD1 (5 bases). The V gene lost 3 bases and the J gene lost 6 bases, with 14 bases spanning the gap. In germline, CDR1 is GTSNPN, CDR2 SVGIG (reference sequence). The CDR3 runs 13 residues. This chain's CDR3 is CAWRRYGGSEAFF. In DNA form, the CDR3 reads TGTGCCTGGAGACGTTATGGGGGTTCTGAAGCTTTCTTT.